This T cell receptor (beta chain) was sequenced for a study of blood T cell repertoires in COVID-19 (dated by TCRdb to about 2020). As for the study more broadly: Samples covering the acute and convalescent phases of COVID-19 were provided by collaborators in the United States, Italy and Spain. The repertoires were released in a freely available public database intended as a resource for research on the immune response to SARS-CoV-2. Deeply sampled blood TCRbeta repertoires from subjects exposed to, actively infected with, or recovered from COVID-19 were included in the dataset. Samples came from the ongoing ImmuneRACE study (first 160 participants) plus 1,254 subjects from 6 global collaborators. Sample metadata almost always included a de-identified subject ID, COVID-19 status, age in years and sex. The prospective study material was composed of cDNA or gDNA derived from T cells, B-cell-depleted T cells, or PBMCs. Where available, HLA class I and class II types were taken from metadata supplied by the sample provider and were not determined by assay-based typing. Study-wide conclusions, independent of this receptor: Clinical and demographic metadata were provided uncurated, with the amount varying by source and participant.

TCRbeta CDR3 regions were amplified from genomic DNA using the immunoSEQ Assay, a bias-controlled multiplex PCR. The original pipeline was this. Nucleated cell counts per sample were estimated from amplification of reference gene primers within the assay. To quantify the absolute abundance of each unique TCRbeta CDR3 rearrangement, sequence reads were collapsed and filtered. For each sample, productive Simpson clonality was calculated as the square root of Simpson's diversity index across productive rearrangements. TCRdb limited this immuneACCESS table to in-frame rearrangements with V and J called. A share of clones is missing; checked studies link under half to unresolved V genes, and the rest is unexplained. Clone size and the V and J calls come from that table; the DNA yielded D and trimming. This sample has fewer than 150,000 clones in its table, and around three quarters of those were observed once. The biggest ten clones account for 9.5% to 14% of the sample.

The collaborating institutions used their own protocols to collect whole blood in K2EDTA tubes. For TCRbeta analysis, collaborator samples were shipped as frozen whole blood, as isolated PBMCs, or as DNA extracted from either sample type. This clone was counted only a few times. Its recognized antigen is unknown. There are no base qualities to consult, and no much larger clone falls within one base. The CDR3 measures 10 amino acids from cysteine to phenylalanine. The DNA shown is the 30-base CDR3, in frame from base 1. According to the germline V gene, CDR1 reads ENHRY and CDR2 reads SYGVKD. The chain joins TRBV10-3 to TRBJ1-1; the D segment could be TRBD1, given 5 matching bases. The receptor was derived from a human donor in a cohort sampled during active COVID-19. The sequenced sample consisted of peripheral blood. The DNA is as follows: TGTGCGTCCGGGGGCACTGAAGCTTTCTTT. This translates into CASGGTEAFF.